This TCR beta chain was found in a study of response to subunit inactivated influenza vaccine. This clonotype was recorded a few times. What it binds is unknown. Study results and caveats: Authors suggested that a seasonal influenza vaccination recruits few new T cells each time.

MiXCR, run by TCRdb on the RT-PCR reads, gives a single entry per CDR3 protein. The sample shows 650,000 to 800,000 distinct CDR3 sequences, roughly 13% of them seen only once. Germline V gene lookup returns CDR1 KGHDR and CDR2 SFDVKD. This CDR3 has 17 residues. J gave up 3 bases and V 2 bases, and 6 bases lay outside the gene matches. The source material was PBMCs from blood, sampled 14 days before vaccination. This receptor was identified in a man aged 50 to 60 who received an inactivated influenza vaccine. The chain employs TRBV24-1 and TRBJ2-1; 10 bases match TRBD2. The CDR3 spells CATSDSGGLASYNEQFF. CDR3 nucleotides: TGTGCCACCAGTGATTCGGGGGGACTAGCGAGCTACAATGAGCAGTTCTTC.